The 23 T cell receptor beta chains reported below all come from one sample, sequenced in a study of regulatory T cells in long-lasting Graves disease. Time point in this sample: newly diagnosed GD, antithyroid drugs for less than 3 months. Making the TCR library involved RNA that had been extracted from PBMCs. The authors built TCR beta libraries using iRepertoire HTBI primers and Arm-PCR of CDR3 regions. Via MiXCR, TCRdb re-called the multiplex PCR reads, giving one row per CDR3 protein. The repertoire has about 500,000 distinct CDR3 sequences, around 12% of them found once; the top ten carry over 7%. The sample was also linked to a second study, of T cells in Graves' hyperthyroidism and ophthalmopathy.

Here the sequenced sample was peripheral blood mononuclear cells (PBMCs), taken at new diagnosis, from a patient treated with antithyroid drugs. The receptors stem from a woman aged 25 to 39 with Graves disease.

In its sample, this clonotype was seen a few times. The V gene is TRBV9, the J gene TRBJ2-2; TRBD1 aligns across 8 bases. The trim removed 2 bases at V and 1 base at J, leaving 7 bases unmatched. The germline V gene encodes CDR1 SGDLS and CDR2 YYNGEE. CDR3 length: 17 residues. CDR3 region: CASSVPRGTGNTGELFF. The CDR3, as DNA: TGTGCCAGCAGCGTCCCGCGAGGGACAGGGAACACCGGGGAGCTGTTTTTT.

This clonotype appeared a few times. The CDR3 DNA follows: TGTGCCAGCAGCCATTATCCTAGCGGGACGGAAGATACGCAGTATTTT. This translates into CASSHYPSGTEDTQYF. V usage is TRBV4-2 and J usage is TRBJ2-3; 9 bases are a match to TRBD2. This CDR3 contains 16 residues. With 3 bases clipped from V and 5 bases from J, the junction kept 9 bases outside the gene matches. CDR1 and CDR2 from the germline V gene are LGHNA and YNFKEQ.

This clonotype has only a few counts. A read error is possible here, since a much larger clone lies one base away. The chain recombines TRBV30 with TRBJ1-2, with no clear D. The CDR3 loop spans 11 amino acids. CDR1 and CDR2 (germline): GTSNPN, SVGIG (reference sequence). Trimming cost V 2 bases and J 7 bases, with 8 bases left between them. The CDR3 DNA is TGTGCCTGGAGTTTTGGGCTTGGCTACACCTTC. This encodes CAWSFGLGYTF.

This clonotype qualifies as medium-sized. J is TRBJ2-2 and V is TRBV28, with unresolved D. CDR1 MDHEN and CDR2 SYDVKM come from the germline V gene. V lost 3 bases and J 7 bases, leaving 9 bases between the germline ends. The CDR3 has 13 amino acids. The CDR3 spells CASSFGNNGELFF. DNA for the CDR3: TGTGCCAGCAGTTTCGGTAATAACGGGGAGCTGTTTTTT.

About this clonotype: A much larger clonotype is one base distant, so this may be a read error. This chain joins TRBV7-8 and TRBJ2-1; the match to TRBD2 covers 13 bases. The CDR3 loop spans 16 amino acids. The germline CDR1 and CDR2 sequences are SGHVS and FQNEAQ. The CDR3 sequence: CASSKGLAGSKGEQLF. DNA of the CDR3: TGTGCCAGCAGCAAGGGACTAGCGGGATCTAAGGGTGAGCAGCTCTTC.

The chain joins TRBV30 to TRBJ2-4, with 7 bases identical to TRBD1. Germline trimming cut 0 bases from V and 2 bases from J; bases unmatched to any gene: 13. This CDR3 has 18 amino acids. Germline CDR1 and CDR2: GTSNPN and SVGIG (reference sequence). The CDR3 sequence is CAWSVYRDSIRSKNIQYF. In DNA form, the CDR3 reads TGTGCCTGGAGTGTATACAGGGACAGTATTCGATCCAAAAACATTCAGTACTTC.

This clonotype has a count of ten or more. The chain couples TRBV2 to TRBJ1-2; 7 nucleotides line up with TRBD1. The V gene's germline CDR1 is SNHLY and CDR2 FYNNEI. V shed 6 bases and J 4 bases; nucleotides not matched to a gene: 8. CDR3 length equals 14 residues. The CDR3 bases are TGTGCCAGCAGGGGTATGACAGGGACCTATGGCTACACCTTC. Amino acids: CASRGMTGTYGYTF.

For this clonotype: Since a much larger clone is just one base distant, this may be a read error. The chain joins TRBV28 to TRBJ2-3; 7 bases fit TRBD1. The tail of the sequence fits TRBJ2-7 better, so the J call may be wrong. Germline loops: CDR1 MDHEN, CDR2 SYDVKM. The CDR3 totals 13 residues. The CDR3, as DNA: TGTGCCAGCAGTTTATTCAGGGGGTGCGAGCAGTACTTC. Encoded protein: CASSLFRGCEQYF.

Many counts were recorded for this clonotype. The chain couples TRBV29-1 to TRBJ2-1, with 12 bases that match TRBD2. This CDR3 comprises 15 residues. The J segment lost 6 bases and the V segment lost 5 bases, leaving 8 bases of the junction unmatched. Germline V gene data show CDR1 as SQVTM and CDR2 as ANQGSEA. CDR3 region: CSVPLGLAGRNEQFF. The CDR3, as DNA: TGCAGCGTTCCCCTAGGACTAGCGGGACGCAATGAGCAGTTCTTC.

Many counts were recorded for this clonotype. The rearrangement links TRBV10-1 to TRBJ2-3; 10 nucleotides line up with TRBD1. The CDR3 spans 15 residues. Per the germline V gene, CDR1 is WNHNN and CDR2 is SYGVQD (reference sequence). The ends lost 4 bases at V and 2 bases at J; junction bases unmatched: 3. CDR3 in amino acids: CASSVDRGPTDTQYF. CDR3 in DNA: TGCGCCAGCAGTGTTGACAGGGGGCCCACAGATACGCAGTATTTT.

In regard to this clonotype: A much bigger clone sits one base away, suggesting this may be a read error. This chain links TRBV24-1 with TRBJ1-2; possibly TRBD1 for D (5 bases). The CDR3 extends over 13 amino acids. V was clipped by 2 bases and J by 8 bases, with 11 bases between them. Per the germline V gene, CDR1 is KGHDR and CDR2 is SFDVKD. The DNA of the CDR3 is TGTGCCACCAGTGATTGTACAGGTGCCGGCTACACCTTC. Translating it yields CATSDCTGAGYTF.

This clonotype has a handful of counts. The J gene is TRBJ1-1, the V gene TRBV3-1, with 7 nucleotides matching TRBD1. V was pared by 4 bases and J by 10 bases, with 15 bases of the junction left unmatched. CDR3 length: 15 amino acids. The germline V gene has CDR1 LGHDT and CDR2 YNNKEL (reference sequence). The CDR3 nucleotides are TGTGCCAGCAGCCTGTTACAGGGGAGGGGTTCGGGAGCTTTCTTT. Translating it yields CASSLLQGRGSGAFF.

The chain carries TRBV2 and TRBJ1-1; the match to TRBD1 covers 7 bases. The V gene's germline CDR1 is SNHLY and CDR2 FYNNEI. CDR3 size: 13 residues. J lost 4 bases, V lost 6 bases, and 5 bases had no gene match. This chain's CDR3 is CASRRDSGTEAFF. The CDR3, as DNA: TGTGCCAGCAGGCGGGACAGTGGCACTGAAGCTTTCTTT.

This clonotype came up many times. The chain has TRBV28 and TRBJ2-7, with TRBD1 matching 12 bases. CDR1 and CDR2 from the germline V gene are MDHEN and SYDVKM. The CDR3 sequence is 14 residues long. The CDR3 reads CVISPGTGGNEQYF. The DNA for the CDR3 is TGTGTCATCTCCCCCGGGACAGGGGGCAACGAGCAGTACTTC.

This clonotype has more than one count but fewer than ten. This chain links TRBV5-1 with TRBJ2-5; D is uncertain. The germline CDR1 and CDR2 sequences are SGHRS and YFSETQ. Trimming took 1 base from V and 5 from J, leaving 12 bases between them. The CDR3 is made up of 14 amino acids. This CDR3 reads CASSLRAPRETQYF. The CDR3 DNA sequence: TGCGCCAGCAGCTTGAGAGCCCCCCGGGAGACCCAGTACTTC.

This clonotype was detected many times. The chain recombines TRBV14 with TRBJ2-1, with TRBD2 matching over 9 bases. Per germline, CDR1 SGHDN and CDR2 FVKESK. CDR3 length equals 15 residues. V gave up 1 base and J gave up 8 bases; unmatched junction bases: 6. CDR3 region: CASSQGAGGDHEQFF. CDR3 sequence (DNA): TGTGCCAGCAGCCAAGGAGCGGGAGGAGACCATGAGCAGTTCTTC. Using reference TRBV14 and TRBJ2-1 for the parts outside the CDR3, the full variable domain is EAGVTQFPSHSVIEKGQTVTLRCDPISGHDNLYWYRRVMGKEIKFLLHFVKESKQDESGMPNNRFLAERTGGTYSTLKVQPAELEDSGVYFCASSQGAGGDHEQFFGPGTRLTVL.

The gene calls are TRBV7-6 and TRBJ1-1; 7 bases agree with TRBD1. V was clipped by 5 bases and J by 1 base; unmatched bases: 7. In germline, CDR1 is SGHVS, CDR2 FNYEAQ. This CDR3 region has 15 residues. The CDR3 DNA follows: TGTGCCAGCAGCCCAGAACAGGGGACGAACACTGAAGCTTTCTTT. Its protein product is CASSPEQGTNTEAFF.

This clonotype showed up many times. The rearrangement uses TRBV6-1 and TRBJ1-1; D gene ambiguous. Germline-derived CDR1 and CDR2 are MNHNS and SASEGT. The CDR3 runs to 14 residues. V was shortened by 3 bases and J by 1 base, with 9 bases between the two germline ends. In DNA form, the CDR3 reads TGTGCCAGCAGTGAGATCGTGGGGAACACTGAAGCTTTCTTT. Encoded protein: CASSEIVGNTEAFF.

The sample holds many counts of this clonotype. This sequence joins TRBV29-1 and TRBJ1-2; tentatively, D is TRBD1 (6 bases). The CDR3 covers 16 residues. The V gene's germline CDR1 is SQVTM and CDR2 ANQGSEA. The V gene lost 5 bases and the J gene lost 3 bases, with 22 bases spanning the gap. Written as DNA, the CDR3 is TGCAGCGTTTTGAGGACAGCCGTAGGGGATTACTATGGCTACACCTTC. This gives the protein CSVLRTAVGDYYGYTF.

This clonotype was observed at least ten times. This chain joins TRBV29-1 and TRBJ2-3; D gene ambiguous. In germline, CDR1 is SQVTM, CDR2 ANQGSEA. The CDR3 is 11 residues long. The CDR3 protein is CTTLRGDTQYF. DNA of the CDR3: TGCACCACCCTCCGAGGTGATACGCAGTATTTT.

This clonotype was seen only a few times. This CDR3 is CASSPPPGGDEQFF. The CDR3 coding sequence is TGTGCCAGCAGTCCACCACCCGGAGGGGATGAGCAGTTCTTC. J is TRBJ2-1 and V is TRBV6-2 or TRBV6-3; TRBD2 might be the D (6 bases). Trimming shortened V by 5 bases and J by 8 bases, and 16 bases separated the two germline ends. Germline CDR1 reads MNHEY; CDR2 reads SVGEGT. The CDR3 runs to 14 residues.

This clonotype showed up many times. The rearrangement uses TRBV28 and TRBJ2-7; 10 bases fit TRBD2. The germline V gene has CDR1 MDHEN and CDR2 SYDVKM. Trimming cost V 3 bases and J 5 bases; bases outside gene matches: 22. The CDR3 is 20 amino acids. CDR3 in amino acids: CASSFSPQLAGQGGGNEQYF. The CDR3 coding sequence is TGTGCCAGCAGTTTTAGCCCTCAACTAGCGGGGCAGGGAGGAGGTAACGAGCAGTACTTC.

Comment on this clonotype: A much larger clone is a single base away; this may be a read error. Here the CDR3 reads CASSMVYGRSNQPQHF. For the CDR3, the DNA is TGTGCCAGTAGTATGGTTTACGGGAGGAGCAATCAGCCCCAGCATTTT. This chain joins TRBV19 and TRBJ1-5; unclear D gene. The CDR3 sequence is 16 residues long. Trimming removed 3 bases from V and 1 base from J, with 13 bases in between. CDR1 and CDR2 from the germline V gene are LNHDA and SQIVND (reference sequence).